These T cell receptor beta chains were read from a single sample in a study of cytomegalovirus exposure and HLA in healthy donors. This table comes from immunoSEQ multiplex PCR, and its TCRdb copy is limited to in-frame clones, with some not included. The sample shows some 110,000 clones, roughly 68% of them seen only once. The sample was PBMCs. The receptor set was obtained from a man in his thirties or forties in good health and CMV-seropositive. Each CDR3 is given with its conserved first and last residue. The D gene is left open where the match is weak. A clone size is listed for some rows: how often the clone was seen (once, few, many), or a class if it is expanded.

len	v_gene	j_gene	d_gene	abundance	CDR3nt	CDR3aa
11	TRBV2	TRBJ2-7	.	.	TGTGCCAGCAGTGAATACTACGAGCAGTACTTC	CASSEYYEQYF
11	TRBV2	TRBJ1-1	.	.	TGTGCCAGCAGTGATATATCTGAAGCTTTCTTT	CASSDISEAFF
16	TRBV29-1	TRBJ2-6	TRBD1	few	TGCAGCGTTGAGGGGACAGGGCTAACTGGGGCCAACGTCCTGACTTTC	CSVEGTGLTGANVLTF
15	TRBV11-2	TRBJ1-1	.	.	TGTGCCAGCAGCTTAGTAGCCCCGGGGAACACTGAAGCTTTCTTT	CASSLVAPGNTEAFF
16	TRBV25-1	TRBJ1-4	TRBD1	few	TGTGCCAGCAGTTTCTCTCCGGGACAGGGGAAAGAAAAACTGTTTTTT	CASSFSPGQGKEKLFF
13	TRBV7-3	TRBJ1-1	.	.	TGTGCCAGCAGTTGGGAGGGGAACACTGAAGCTTTCTTT	CASSWEGNTEAFF
12	TRBV6-5	TRBJ2-1	.	.	TGTGCCAGCAGTTACCCCAGGCGTGAGCAGTTCTTC	CASSYPRREQFF
15	TRBV18	TRBJ1-3	.	.	TGTGCCAGCTCACCACAGAGGGACTCTGGAAACACCATATATTTT	CASSPQRDSGNTIYF
16	TRBV18	TRBJ1-1	TRBD1	.	TGTGCCAGCTCACCAATCTGGACAGGGGCAAACACTGAAGCTTTCTTT	CASSPIWTGANTEAFF
13	TRBV28	TRBJ2-1	.	.	TGTGCCAGCGAGTCAAGCTCCTACAATGAGCAGTTCTTC	CASESSSYNEQFF
16	TRBV6-1	TRBJ2-4	.	.	TGTGCCAGCAGTGACGAGGCTCCCTCAGCCAAAAACATTCAGTACTTC	CASSDEAPSAKNIQYF
17	TRBV11-3	TRBJ2-2	TRBD2	.	TGTGCCAGCAGCTTAGGGCCTAGCGGGAGTGGCACCGGGGAGCTGTTTTTT	CASSLGPSGSGTGELFF
14	TRBV11-2	TRBJ1-2	.	few	TGTGCCAGCAGCTTGCCGGGAAAATACTATGGCTACACCTTC	CASSLPGKYYGYTF
21	TRBV13	TRBJ2-1	.	few	TGTGCCAGCAGCTTAGAAGGACTAAGGGGCCTACCCACTGTGATGGGCAATGAGCAGTTCTTC	CASSLEGLRGLPTVMGNEQFF
15	TRBV5-1	TRBJ2-1	TRBD2	.	TGCGCCAGCAGCTCCGGGACTAGCGTCTACAATGAGCAGTTCTTC	CASSSGTSVYNEQFF
16	TRBV5-1	TRBJ1-5	.	few	TGCGCCAGCAGCTTGGGGGGCACAGGGCTTGCGCAGCCCCAGCATTTT	CASSLGGTGLAQPQHF
15	TRBV7-6	TRBJ2-2	.	.	TGTGCCAGCAGCCTATGGACAGCGAACACCGGGGAGCTGTTTTTT	CASSLWTANTGELFF
19	TRBV7-8	TRBJ1-6	.	.	TGTGCCAGCAGCCCAGGGACACGATCTCTCCGACAAGATAATTCACCCCTCCACTTT	CASSPGTRSLRQDNSPLHF
12	TRBV6-6	TRBJ2-5	.	.	TGTGCCACCCGACAGTCCCAAGAGACCCAGTACTTC	CATRQSQETQYF
14	TRBV10-3	TRBJ2-5	TRBD1	.	TGTGCCATCAGTGATATGGCAGGGGGAGAGACCCAGTACTTC	CAISDMAGGETQYF
15	TRBV15	TRBJ1-1	.	few	TGTGCCACCAGCAGAGATGTAGGGGAGAACACTGAAGCTTTCTTT	CATSRDVGENTEAFF
14	TRBV7-2	TRBJ2-5	.	.	TGTGCCAGCAGCTTAGGGAAGGGGGGGGAGACCCAGTACTTC	CASSLGKGGETQYF
17	TRBV12-5	TRBJ2-3	TRBD2	.	TGTGCTAGTGGTTTGGGGTCCCCGAGCGGGAGATCAGATACGCAGTATTTT	CASGLGSPSGRSDTQYF
17	TRBV23-1	TRBJ1-4	.	few	TGCGCCAGCACTACAGGTCCTAGAGCGGGGACTAATGAAAAACTGTTTTTT	CASTTGPRAGTNEKLFF
16	TRBV7-2	TRBJ2-2	.	.	TGTGCCAGCAGCTTAACAGGGAATTGGAACACCGGGGAGCTGTTTTTT	CASSLTGNWNTGELFF
15	TRBV5-4	TRBJ1-4	TRBD1	few	TGTGCCAGCAGCTCACAGGGGGCGCGGAGTGAAAAACTGTTTTTT	CASSSQGARSEKLFF
17	TRBV2	TRBJ2-2	TRBD2	.	TGTGCCAGCAGTCCTGGACTAGCGGGGGGGCCTGGCGGGGAGCTGTTTTTT	CASSPGLAGGPGGELFF
18	TRBV5-1	TRBJ1-2	TRBD1	.	TGCGCCAGCAGCTCTCCAAATCGCCGGGACAGTTACCCTCATGGCTACACCTTC	CASSSPNRRDSYPHGYTF
16	TRBV7-8	TRBJ2-3	TRBD2	.	TGTGCCAGCAGCTTAGCAACGGGGGGGTTCACAGATACGCAGTATTTT	CASSLATGGFTDTQYF
13	TRBV7-9	TRBJ1-1	.	few	TGTGCCAGCAGCTTACAGGCGAACACTGAAGCTTTCTTT	CASSLQANTEAFF
18	TRBV19	TRBJ1-2	.	.	TGTGCCAGTAGCCCGGTAGGTGTGGGGGCGAAGGAGTTCTATGGCTACACCTTC	CASSPVGVGAKEFYGYTF
15	TRBV5-1	TRBJ1-2	TRBD1	.	TGCGCCAGCAGCTTAGGTCCGGGACAGGGAGGCGGCTACACCTTC	CASSLGPGQGGGYTF
14	TRBV18	TRBJ1-2	.	.	TGTGCCAGCTCACTGAGACAGGCAAACTATGGCTACACCTTC	CASSLRQANYGYTF
14	TRBV10-2	TRBJ2-3	.	.	TGCGCCAGCGCGGGGACCCCGCGCACAGATACGCAGTATTTT	CASAGTPRTDTQYF
15	TRBV6-1	TRBJ1-5	.	.	TGTGCCAGCAGTTTCGGGTTCCGCGGGGATCAGCCCCAGCATTTT	CASSFGFRGDQPQHF
15	TRBV12-5	TRBJ2-5	.	.	TGTGCTAGTGGTTTCGGCCCCGTCCTTAAGGCGGCCCAGTACTTC	CASGFGPVLKAAQYF
17	TRBV11-3	TRBJ1-1	TRBD1	.	TGTGCCAGCAGCCTCCGTCCGACAGGGGGGTTGAACACTGAAGCTTTCTTT	CASSLRPTGGLNTEAFF
16	TRBV27	TRBJ1-2	.	.	TGTGCCAGCAGTTTACGGTGGACAGCCGCCTACTATGGCTACACCTTC	CASSLRWTAAYYGYTF
12	TRBV7-9	TRBJ2-5	.	.	TGTGCCAGCAGCCCTCCCCAAGAGACCCAGTACTTC	CASSPPQETQYF